This T cell receptor (beta chain) is drawn from a study of early T cells in non-severe SARS-CoV-2 infection. Study as a whole: The sequenced material was bulk RNA from unsorted whole blood, and its chains were unpaired. Notes on the study in general: CD4 and private specificities were missed by VDJdb matching, which favored anti-spike CD8 responses.

This clonotype was detected ten times or more. Its antigen is undetermined. Trimming took 2 bases from V and 5 from J, leaving 18 bases between them. This CDR3 has 16 residues. Germline-derived CDR1 and CDR2 are SEHNR and FQNEAQ (reference sequence). Individual cDNA molecules carried attached unique molecular identifiers. Using its own MiXCR run on the 5' RACE reads, TCRdb lists one record per CDR3 protein. The repertoire holds 55,000 to 85,000 distinct CDR3 sequences, with around 12% as singletons. The TCR was taken from an adult who was a healthcare worker with PCR-confirmed SARS-CoV-2 infection or an uninfected control (not recorded which). V gene TRBV7-9 combines with J gene TRBJ1-2; D is perhaps TRBD1 (5 bases). Input material: whole blood. CDR3 amino acids: CASSLLGAEGSYGYTF. In DNA form, the CDR3 reads TGTGCCAGCAGCTTACTCGGCGCGGAGGGGAGTTATGGCTACACCTTC.